This T cell receptor (beta chain) was profiled in a study of glioma-infiltrating T cells after dendritic cell vaccination. With 6 bases removed from V and 0 bases from J, the gap between germline ends came to 9 bases. The CDR3 loop spans 14 amino acids. CDR1 and CDR2 from the germline V gene are MNHEY and SMNVEV (reference sequence). Produced via immunoSEQ multiplex PCR; TCRdb's table is partial and in-frame only. The sample consists of about 87,000 clones, 80% to 85% of them appearing once. Time point specified: after dendritic cell vaccination, including at tumor progression/relapse. The chain combines TRBV27 with TRBJ1-5; D is unresolved. The sequences come from blood, collected after dendritic cell vaccination. The receptor's source is a human donor with glioblastoma. The CDR3 region has the DNA TGTGCCAGCAGACCTATCCTTAGCAATCAGCCCCAGCATTTT. It specifies CASRPILSNQPQHF.